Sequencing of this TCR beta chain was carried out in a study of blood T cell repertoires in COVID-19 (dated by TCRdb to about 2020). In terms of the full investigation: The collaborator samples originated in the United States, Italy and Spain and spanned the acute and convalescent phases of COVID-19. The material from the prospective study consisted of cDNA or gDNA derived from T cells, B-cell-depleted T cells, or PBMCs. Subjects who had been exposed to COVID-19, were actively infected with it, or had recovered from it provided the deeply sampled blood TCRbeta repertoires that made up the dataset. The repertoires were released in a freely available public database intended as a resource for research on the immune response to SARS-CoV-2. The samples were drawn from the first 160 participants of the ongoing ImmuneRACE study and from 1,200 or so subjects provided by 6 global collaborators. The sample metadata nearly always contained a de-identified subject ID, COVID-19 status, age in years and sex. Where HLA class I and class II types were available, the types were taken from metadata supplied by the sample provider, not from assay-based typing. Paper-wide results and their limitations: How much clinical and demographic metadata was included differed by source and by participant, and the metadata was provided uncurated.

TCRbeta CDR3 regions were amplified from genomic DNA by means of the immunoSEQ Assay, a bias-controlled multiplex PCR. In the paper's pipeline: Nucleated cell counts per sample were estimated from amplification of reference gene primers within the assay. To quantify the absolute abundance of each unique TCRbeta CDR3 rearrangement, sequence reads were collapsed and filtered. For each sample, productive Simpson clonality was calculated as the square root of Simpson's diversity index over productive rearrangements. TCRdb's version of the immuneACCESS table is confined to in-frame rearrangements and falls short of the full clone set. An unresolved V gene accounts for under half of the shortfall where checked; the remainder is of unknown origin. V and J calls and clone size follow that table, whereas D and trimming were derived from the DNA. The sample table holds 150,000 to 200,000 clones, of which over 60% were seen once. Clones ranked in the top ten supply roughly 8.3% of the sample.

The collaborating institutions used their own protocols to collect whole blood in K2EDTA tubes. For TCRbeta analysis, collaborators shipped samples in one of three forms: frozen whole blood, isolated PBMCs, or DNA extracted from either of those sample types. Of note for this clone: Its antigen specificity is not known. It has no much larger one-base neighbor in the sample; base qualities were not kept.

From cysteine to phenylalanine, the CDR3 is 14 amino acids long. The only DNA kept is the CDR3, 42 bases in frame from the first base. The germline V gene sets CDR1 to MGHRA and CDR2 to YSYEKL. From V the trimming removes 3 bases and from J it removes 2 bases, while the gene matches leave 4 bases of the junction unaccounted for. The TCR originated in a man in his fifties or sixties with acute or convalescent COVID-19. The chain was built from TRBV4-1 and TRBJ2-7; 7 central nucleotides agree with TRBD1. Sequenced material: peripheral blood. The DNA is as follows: TGCGCCAGCAGCCACGCCGGACAGGCCTACGAGCAGTACTTC. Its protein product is CASSHAGQAYEQYF.